These 24 T cell receptor beta chains share one sample of origin, sequenced in a study of control samples from healthy donors and cancer patients. TCRdb's table, derived via immunoSEQ multiplex PCR, lists solely in-frame clones and lacks some. This sample carries 160,000 or so clones, over 85% of them seen once, and the ten largest clones take 2% to 2.5%. Sequenced input: blood. All receptors derive from a man aged 45-65 years in good health.

The chain links TRBV15 to TRBJ1-5; no definite D call. This CDR3 region has 14 residues. The germline V gene has CDR1 LNHNV and CDR2 YYDKDF (reference sequence). The germline V and J ends were trimmed by 0 bases and 2 bases, with 5 bases remaining between them. The CDR3 sequence is CATSRDGRNQPQHF. DNA of the CDR3: TGTGCCACCAGCAGAGACGGACGCAATCAGCCCCAGCATTTT.

About this clone itself: Other nucleotide sequences from this sample produce the same CDR3. This chain uses TRBV19 with TRBJ2-1, with 7 positions matching TRBD2. The CDR3 sequence is 15 residues long. J gave up 1 base and V 3 bases, and 3 bases lay outside the gene matches. CDR1 LNHDA and CDR2 SQIVND come from the germline V gene (reference sequence). This chain's CDR3 is CASSIRGGSYNEQFF. The CDR3 DNA reads TGTGCCAGTAGTATTCGGGGAGGGTCCTACAATGAGCAGTTCTTC.

This chain uses TRBV6-4 with TRBJ2-1; 7 positions agree with TRBD1. CDR1 and CDR2 from the germline V gene are MRHNA and SNTAGT. This CDR3 has 15 residues. V shed 6 bases and J 7 bases; nucleotides not matched to a gene: 12. DNA of the CDR3: TGTGCCAGCAGAGAACAGGGGTCCGTCTGGAATGAGCAGTTCTTC. Its protein product is CASREQGSVWNEQFF.

The CDR3 loop is CASSVHTGNTEAFF. CDR3 DNA: TGTGCCAGTAGTGTGCACACAGGGAACACTGAAGCTTTCTTT. The J gene is TRBJ1-1, the V gene TRBV19; D possibly corresponds to TRBD1 (5 bases). The CDR3 has 14 amino acids. CDR1 and CDR2 from the germline V gene are LNHDA and SQIVND (reference sequence). V shed 5 bases and J shed 1 base, with 11 bases lying between them.

This rearrangement joins TRBV18 to TRBJ2-7, with D possibly TRBD2 on 5 matching bases. CDR1 KGHSH and CDR2 LQKENI come from the germline V gene. This CDR3 region has 13 residues. Trimming pared 0 bases from V and 3 bases from J, leaving 6 bases between. CDR3 nucleotides: TGTGCCAGCTCACCACCCAGCGGCTACGAGCAGTACTTC. Encoded protein: CASSPPSGYEQYF.

The gene calls are TRBV11-2 and TRBJ2-1; TRBD2 matches 10 bases. Germline CDR1 is SGHAT and CDR2 is FQNNGV. V lost 1 base and J lost 9; bases outside the gene matches: 0. The CDR3 is 13 amino acids. The DNA for the CDR3 is TGTGCCAGCAGCTTAGGGACTAGCGGTGAGCAGTTCTTC. Translation gives CASSLGTSGEQFF.

This chain uses TRBV4-2 with TRBJ2-5, with TRBD1 matching 11 bases. With 1 base clipped from V and 1 base from J, the junction kept 5 bases outside the gene matches. The germline gives CDR1 LGHNA, CDR2 YNFKEQ. The CDR3 has 17 residues. This CDR3 is CASSQGSGTGGQETQYF. In nucleotides, the CDR3 is TGTGCCAGCAGCCAAGGATCAGGGACAGGGGGCCAAGAGACCCAGTACTTC.

The J gene is TRBJ1-2, the V gene TRBV28; the D gene is possibly TRBD1 (6 bases). The CDR3 extends over 12 amino acids. Germline loops: CDR1 MDHEN, CDR2 SYDVKM. V was clipped by 6 bases and J by 5 bases, with 10 bases between them. The CDR3 spells CASRPQGYGYTF. In DNA, the CDR3 is TGTGCCAGCAGACCACAGGGATATGGCTACACCTTC.

There are a few counts of this clone. Other DNA sequences in the same sample also yield this CDR3. V is TRBV19 and J is TRBJ1-5; D unresolved. Germline loops: CDR1 LNHDA, CDR2 SQIVND (reference sequence). V gave up 1 base and J gave up 0 bases, with 4 bases separating them. The CDR3 has 14 residues. The CDR3 here is CASSIGNSNQPQHF. Written as DNA, the CDR3 is TGTGCCAGTAGTATAGGTAATAGCAATCAGCCCCAGCATTTT.

The chain employs TRBV29-1 and TRBJ1-2; D is perhaps TRBD1 (5 bases). Between the trimmed V and J ends, which lost 2 bases and 4 bases, there was a span of 14 bases. There are 14 residues in the CDR3. CDR1 and CDR2 from the germline V gene are SQVTM and ANQGSEA. The CDR3 DNA is TGCAGCGTTGAACGGGCAGAAGGGACCTATGGCTACACCTTC. Translated: CSVERAEGTYGYTF.

The chain is built from TRBV19 and TRBJ2-7, with TRBD2 as a possible D gene (6 bases). CDR1 and CDR2 (germline): LNHDA, SQIVND (reference sequence). There are 15 residues in the CDR3. V was cut by 4 bases and J by 5 bases, with 18 bases left in between. The CDR3 DNA reads as TGTGCCAGTAGTACACCGGGACTCTCATTGGACGAGCAGTACTTC. Translated: CASSTPGLSLDEQYF.

The V call is TRBV21-1, the J call TRBJ2-2; the D segment call TRBD2 is taken from the table without a DNA check. TRBV21-1 represents a pseudogene. The CDR3 totals 19 residues. In DNA, the CDR3 is TGTGCCAGCAGCAAAAGGGATTCAGCGGGAGATTATGGCACCGGGGAGCTGTTTTTT. Amino acids: CASSKRDSAGDYGTGELFF.

The CDR3 DNA reads TGTGCCAGCAGCTTCAGGGGGCGGGTAACTGAAGCTTTCTTT. Residues: CASSFRGRVTEAFF. The V gene is TRBV7-9, the J gene TRBJ1-1; TRBD1 matches at 8 bases. J lost 5 bases, V lost 3 bases, and 5 bases had no gene match. CDR3 length: 14 residues. Per germline, CDR1 SEHNR and CDR2 FQNEAQ (reference sequence).

V usage is TRBV5-1 and J usage is TRBJ2-7; 8 nucleotides line up with TRBD1. The CDR3 is made up of 16 amino acids. The germline CDR1 and CDR2 sequences are SGHRS and YFSETQ. V trimming: 0 bases; J trimming: 2 bases; junction bases outside the gene matches: 7. The CDR3 region has the DNA TGCGCCAGCAGCTTGGCCATCCAGGGGGCGACCTACGAGCAGTACTTC. It encodes CASSLAIQGATYEQYF.

This sequence joins TRBV28 and TRBJ2-7; D is perhaps TRBD2 (6 bases). Trimming left V 6 bases short and J 1 base short, with 13 bases between. Per germline, CDR1 MDHEN and CDR2 SYDVKM. This CDR3 is built from 14 residues. The CDR3 is CASSSSGGSYEQYF. For the CDR3, the DNA is TGTGCCAGCAGCTCCTCCGGGGGTTCCTACGAGCAGTACTTC.

This chain uses TRBV28 with TRBJ2-1; 12 bases are a match to TRBD2. Germline loops: CDR1 MDHEN, CDR2 SYDVKM. Trimming took 5 bases from V and 10 from J; bases not matched to a gene: 9. This CDR3 has 15 residues. CDR3 in amino acids: CASSRTSGMTREQFF. The CDR3 DNA reads as TGTGCCAGCAGTCGGACTAGCGGGATGACAAGGGAGCAGTTCTTC.

Details on this clone: This same CDR3 is encoded by further DNA sequences in the sample. The gene calls are TRBV5-1 and TRBJ2-7; no reliable D call. Trimming cost V 4 bases and J 2 bases, with 4 bases left between them. This CDR3 has 11 amino acids. The V gene's germline CDR1 is SGHRS and CDR2 YFSETQ. Written as DNA, the CDR3 is TGCGCCAGCAGCCACGCCTACGAGCAGTACTTC. Its protein is CASSHAYEQYF. Looking up the rest from reference TRBV5-1 and TRBJ2-7 gives the full variable domain: KAGVTQTPRYLIKTRGQQVTLSCSPISGHRSVSWYQQTPGQGLQFLFEYFSETQRNKGNFPGRFSGRQFSNSRSEMNVSTLELGDSALYLCASSHAYEQYFGPGTRLTVT.

In DNA, the CDR3 is TGTGCCAGCAGCTTATTTGTAGGGGAAGGCGAGCAGTACTTC. Its translation: CASSLFVGEGEQYF. This chain uses TRBV5-4 with TRBJ2-7; tentatively, D is TRBD1 (5 bases). This CDR3 is built from 14 residues. CDR1 is SGHNT and CDR2 is YYREEE in the germline V gene (reference sequence). Trimming shortened V by 2 bases and J by 6 bases, and 15 bases separated the two germline ends.

The chain is built from TRBV5-8 and TRBJ2-1; tentatively, D is TRBD1 (5 bases). V lost 0 bases and J lost 9, with 13 bases in between. The CDR3 runs 14 residues. CDR1 SGHTS and CDR2 YDEGEE come from the germline V gene. The DNA of the CDR3 is TGTGCCAGCAGCTTGGAGGCGACTCAGGGTGAGCAGTTCTTC. Translated: CASSLEATQGEQFF.

The chain joins TRBV28 to TRBJ2-2; D is perhaps TRBD2 (6 bases). Trimming took 4 bases from V and 4 from J, leaving 16 bases between them. The CDR3 runs to 16 residues. Looked up from germline, CDR1 is MDHEN and CDR2 is SYDVKM. The CDR3 here is CASSSQSGVGTGELFF. The CDR3 nucleotides are TGTGCCAGCAGTTCACAATCGGGAGTAGGCACCGGGGAGCTGTTTTTT.

The gene calls are TRBV18 and TRBJ1-4; 10 nucleotides align to TRBD1. Unmatched junction bases numbered 8, after V lost 6 bases and J lost 4 bases. CDR3 length: 16 amino acids. Germline CDR1 and CDR2: KGHSH and LQKENI. CDR3 loop: CASSADRGLGNEKLFF. The CDR3 nucleotides read TGTGCCAGCTCGGCCGACAGGGGGCTGGGTAATGAAAAACTGTTTTTT.

This clone occurred once. This rearrangement joins TRBV12-3 or TRBV12-4 to TRBJ1-2; tentatively, D is TRBD1 (6 bases). CDR3 size: 13 residues. V lost 5 bases and J 5 bases, leaving 12 bases between the germline ends. CDR3 loop: CASSLDRKYGYTF. CDR3 nucleotides: TGTGCCAGCAGTCTCGACAGGAAGTATGGCTACACCTTC.

The chain couples TRBV2 to TRBJ2-3; TRBD1 is a possible D gene (6 bases). Looked up from germline, CDR1 is SNHLY and CDR2 is FYNNEI. V was cut by 7 bases and J by 1 base, with 6 bases left in between. CDR3 length: 12 amino acids. The CDR3 spells CASKGGTDTQYF. CDR3 bases: TGTGCCAGCAAGGGGGGCACAGATACGCAGTATTTT.

This clone was counted only a few times. The chain recombines TRBV7-8 with TRBJ1-5, with D possibly matching TRBD1 (5 bases). The V end lost 3 bases, the J end lost 3 bases, and 12 bases lay between the germline ends. CDR1 SGHVS and CDR2 FQNEAQ come from the germline V gene. There are 15 residues in the CDR3. CDR3 in amino acids: CASSFGTSFNQPQHF. CDR3 bases: TGTGCCAGCAGCTTCGGGACTTCTTTCAATCAGCCCCAGCATTTT.